This note documents a single T cell receptor beta chain sequence. Its antigen remains unknown. This specimen comes from a study of Graves' ophthalmopathy and Graves' hyperthyroidism. The sequenced template was RNA, covering the TCR beta CDR3 region. First-round RT-PCR employed HTBI primers, with a second-round multiplex PCR after it. TCRdb reprocessed the multiplex PCR reads via MiXCR and lists one record per CDR3 protein. The sample contains 500,000 to 800,000 distinct CDR3 sequences, over 40% of which appear only once. Moderate-to-severe activity, CAS ≥3, NOSPECS ≥4 and duration under 3 months were recorded for donors with ophthalmopathy. Other autoimmune diseases, uncontrolled infections, pregnancy or lactation excluded patients from enrollment. The germline V gene encodes CDR1 SSHAT and CDR2 FNYEAQ (reference sequence). The CDR3 sequence is 10 residues long. The V end was cut by 10 bases, the J end by 4 bases, with 7 bases between.

Study-level points and caveats: At around 70% sensitivity and approximately 72% specificity, the model predicted progression of the ophthalmopathy.

The sequenced sample was peripheral blood. The genes are TRBV7-7 and TRBJ1-2; tentative D call: TRBD1 (5 bases). This clonotype originated in an adult man with Graves' ophthalmopathy. CDR3 sequence reads: CAIDSYGYTF. The CDR3 DNA is TGTGCCATCGACAGCTATGGCTACACCTTC.